This T cell receptor (beta chain) came from a study of long-term antiretroviral therapy in people with HIV. The immunoSEQ assay was v3.0, run at survey level. Using immunoSEQ multiplex PCR, the repertoire was profiled, and TCRdb retains in-frame clones only, with some absent. This table has over 35,000 clones, about 86% appearing once. This specimen was unsorted PBMCs, taken just before starting antiretroviral therapy. The clonotype was recovered from a woman aged 18-29 years with HIV.

Here the CDR3 reads CATSRSIATQETQYF. In DNA form, the CDR3 reads TGTGCCACCAGCAGATCAATAGCGACCCAAGAGACCCAGTACTTC. The chain couples TRBV15 to TRBJ2-5; D possibly corresponds to TRBD2 (5 bases). Germline V gives CDR1 LNHNV, CDR2 YYDKDF (reference sequence). This CDR3 region has 15 residues. V lost 2 bases, J lost 1 base, and 11 bases lay in between.